These 18 T cell receptor beta chains share one sample of origin, sequenced in a study of CD8 T cells in ankylosing spondylitis. Findings of the study overall: What appeared characteristic of ankylosing spondylitis blood was a TCR beta motif of fewer than ten highly homologous variants.

TCRdb passed the 5' RACE reads through MiXCR, listing each CDR3 protein once. The sample contains 800,000 to 900,000 distinct CDR3 sequences, roughly 10% of which appear only once. The antigens for these receptors are not known. Input material: blood, either unsorted or a sorted T cell fraction (not recorded which). These receptors were obtained from a male donor with ankylosing spondylitis.

This clonotype was detected only a few times. The chain links TRBV5-5 to TRBJ2-7; D call uncertain. The germline gives CDR1 SGHKS, CDR2 YYEKEE (reference sequence). Trimming stripped 2 bases from V and 3 bases from J, with 9 bases between. The CDR3 has 13 residues. CDR3 in amino acids: CASSFEVYYEQYF. In DNA, the CDR3 is TGTGCCAGCAGCTTTGAAGTTTACTACGAGCAGTACTTC.

The chain uses TRBV2 and TRBJ2-7; weak D call: TRBD2 (6 bases). CDR3 length: 15 residues. Per germline, CDR1 SNHLY and CDR2 FYNNEI. Between the trimmed V and J ends, which lost 11 bases and 7 bases, there was a span of 27 bases. CDR3 sequence (DNA): TGTGCCTCCAGGAGGTCGGCTAGCGAGACGCGGGAGCAGTACTTC. Translated: CASRRSASETREQYF.

There are a few counts of this clonotype. The chain recombines TRBV5-1 with TRBJ1-1; TRBD1 is a possible D gene (5 bases). The V end was cut by 0 bases, the J end by 11 bases, with 11 bases between. Germline lookup yields CDR1 SGHRS and CDR2 YFSETQ. The CDR3 runs to 12 residues. CDR3 sequence (DNA): TGCGCCAGCAGCTTGGGTGGGGGTATGGCTTTCTTT. Encoded protein: CASSLGGGMAFF.

V and J are TRBV10-3 and TRBJ1-2; tentatively, D is TRBD1 (5 bases). Looked up from germline, CDR1 is ENHRY and CDR2 is SYGVKD. V was cut by 6 bases and J by 8 bases, with 22 bases left in between. The CDR3 is 15 amino acids. The CDR3 reads CAISETRETAFGYTF. CDR3 DNA sequence: TGTGCCATCAGCGAGACCAGGGAGACAGCTTTCGGCTACACCTTC.

The chain carries TRBV5-1 and TRBJ2-1; D gene unclear. Germline CDR1 reads SGHRS; CDR2 reads YFSETQ. Trimming took off 3 bases at V and 6 bases at J, with 10 bases between the two ends. The CDR3 totals 13 residues. Written as DNA, the CDR3 is TGCGCCAGCAGCTCCCGACCGTCCAATGAGCAGTTCTTC. Translating it yields CASSSRPSNEQFF.

The chain couples TRBV24-1 to TRBJ1-1, with D perhaps TRBD1 (6 bases). From germline, CDR1 is KGHDR and CDR2 SFDVKD. Trimming removed 3 bases from V and 6 bases from J, with 16 bases in between. The CDR3 runs to 15 residues. The CDR3 region has the DNA TGTGCCACCAGTGATACAGGGTCAACAGGACCTGAAGCTTTCTTT. Translated, it gives CATSDTGSTGPEAFF.

This clonotype occurred a few times. This chain connects TRBV27 to TRBJ1-6; D ambiguous. V gave up 6 bases and J gave up 2 bases, with 17 bases separating them. The CDR3 totals 17 residues. Looked up from germline, CDR1 is MNHEY and CDR2 is SMNVEV (reference sequence). The CDR3 region has the DNA TGTGCCAGCAGATCCTTGAGTAGGGTAGCCTATAATTCACCCCTCCACTTT. It is translated as CASRSLSRVAYNSPLHF.

This clonotype was picked up a small number of times. The chain combines TRBV7-2 with TRBJ1-1, with 8 bases matching TRBD1. Germline V gene lookup returns CDR1 SGHTA and CDR2 FQGNSA. The CDR3 is 14 residues long. Trimming cost V 2 bases and J 7 bases; bases outside gene matches: 6. In nucleotides, the CDR3 is TGTGCCAGCAGCTTACGGACAGGGAGTATTGAAGCTTTCTTT. Protein sequence: CASSLRTGSIEAFF.

The V gene is TRBV6-2 or TRBV6-3, the J gene TRBJ2-1, with 7 bases matching TRBD1. V dropped 0 bases and J dropped 3; count of bases not matched to a gene: 2. The length of the CDR3 is 15 residues. Germline V gene lookup returns CDR1 MNHEY and CDR2 SVGEGT. CDR3 residues: CASSYSGQYYNEQFF. In nucleotides, the CDR3 is TGTGCCAGCAGTTACTCGGGACAGTACTACAATGAGCAGTTCTTC.

In this sample, this clonotype turned up a few times. This rearrangement joins TRBV20-1 to TRBJ2-5; weak D call: TRBD2 (5 bases). Trimming cost V 5 bases and J 3 bases, with 13 bases left between them. Per the germline V gene, CDR1 is DFQATT and CDR2 is SNEGSKA (reference sequence). This CDR3 contains 13 residues. The CDR3 protein is CSAGIGVEETQYF. The DNA of the CDR3 is TGCAGTGCTGGGATCGGGGTGGAAGAGACCCAGTACTTC.

This clonotype has at least ten counts. The chain couples TRBV20-1 to TRBJ1-1; D not certain. Trimming pared 5 bases from V and 1 base from J, leaving 11 bases between. CDR1 is DFQATT, CDR2 SNEGSKA, per germline (reference sequence). The CDR3 spans 13 residues. Written as DNA, the CDR3 is TGCAGTGCTGCCCGCGACCCGAACACTGAAGCTTTCTTT. This sequence encodes CSAARDPNTEAFF.

This clonotype was seen at least ten times. This chain uses TRBV5-1 with TRBJ2-1, with D possibly matching TRBD2 (5 bases). Trimming took off 7 bases at V and 5 bases at J, with 10 bases between the two ends. The CDR3 loop spans 12 amino acids. Germline assignment: CDR1 SGHRS and CDR2 YFSETQ. The CDR3 here is CASGENNNEQFF. CDR3 nucleotides: TGCGCCAGCGGGGAGAATAACAATGAGCAGTTCTTC.

This chain uses TRBV7-2 with TRBJ1-6; 7 bases are a match to TRBD1. Germline CDR1 and CDR2: SGHTA and FQGNSA. V shed 1 base and J 13 bases; nucleotides not matched to a gene: 10. This CDR3 has 15 residues. The CDR3 spells CASSLVLTGRLPLHF. DNA of the CDR3: TGTGCCAGCAGCTTAGTCTTGACAGGGCGCCTTCCCCTCCACTTT.

As regards this clonotype: This clone may be a read error of a much larger clone one base away. This likely comes from a read error, as the CDR3 has no conserved phenylalanine or tryptophan at its end. The chain combines TRBV20-1 with TRBJ2-3, with no clear D. The V and J ends lost 5 bases and 5 bases respectively, with 8 bases between them. The germline CDR1 and CDR2 sequences are DFQATT and SNEGSKA (reference sequence). This CDR3 contains 11 residues. CDR3: CSAGRLDTQYS. CDR3 nucleotides: TGCAGTGCTGGACGACTAGATACGCAGTATTCT.

In its sample, this clonotype was seen a few times. The chain combines TRBV20-1 with TRBJ2-1, with TRBD1 matching over 9 bases. The length of the CDR3 is 14 residues. J gave up 3 bases and V 6 bases, and 6 bases lay outside the gene matches. Germline V gene data show CDR1 as DFQATT and CDR2 as SNEGSKA (reference sequence). Here the CDR3 reads CSAIRDRDYNEQFF. The CDR3, as DNA: TGCAGTGCCATCAGGGACAGGGACTACAATGAGCAGTTCTTC.

This clonotype has more than one count but fewer than ten. The chain recombines TRBV5-4 with TRBJ1-1; 7 positions agree with TRBD1. This CDR3 comprises 14 residues. Trimming at V came to 7 bases and at J to 1 base, leaving 7 bases not matched to a gene. In germline, CDR1 is SGHNT, CDR2 YYREEE (reference sequence). The CDR3 sequence: CASGLRGPNTEAFF. The CDR3 region has the DNA TGTGCCAGCGGTTTGAGGGGGCCGAACACTGAAGCTTTCTTT.

This chain uses TRBV4-3 with TRBJ1-6, with D possibly being TRBD1 (6 bases). V lost 0 bases and J lost 12, with 9 bases in between. Germline V gene lookup returns CDR1 LGHNA and CDR2 YSLEER. CDR3 length: 13 residues. The CDR3 nucleotides read TGCGCCAGCAGCCAAGATCGGGGGCTACCCCTCCACTTT. Its protein product is CASSQDRGLPLHF.

J is TRBJ2-3 and V is TRBV6-1, with D possibly TRBD1 on 6 matching bases. V lost 6 bases to trimming and J lost 3 bases, with 10 bases between them. The germline V gene has CDR1 MNHNS and CDR2 SASEGT. This CDR3 contains 13 residues. The DNA for the CDR3 is TGTGCCAGCAGGCAGGGGAGTACAGATACGCAGTATTTT. Its protein product is CASRQGSTDTQYF.